This TCR beta chain is drawn from a study of blood T cell repertoires in COVID-19. How the authors handled the data: From reference gene primer amplification, estimates of nucleated cell counts were derived. Measured with immunoSEQ multiplex PCR; TCRdb has only the in-frame clones, and not every one. That table supplies the V and J calls and clone size; D and trimming were determined from the DNA. The repertoire holds 93,000 or so clones, with over 75% as singletons. Germline V gene sequence: CDR1 SNHLY, CDR2 FYNNEI. V shed 4 bases and J 7 bases; nucleotides not matched to a gene: 6. The CDR3 runs 14 residues.

Material: peripheral blood. The chain couples TRBV2 to TRBJ1-5; TRBD1 matches 8 bases. The origin of this receptor is a human donor in a cohort sampled during active or convalescent COVID-19. CDR3 nucleotide sequence: TGTGCCAGCAGTGGGGCAGGGGGCCTACAGCCCCAGCATTTT. It codes for CASSGAGGLQPQHF.